The clone carrying this TCR beta chain was detected only once. Its target is unknown. The data were produced by immunoSEQ multiplex PCR, yet TCRdb's version contains in-frame clones alone and is incomplete. Of roughly 97,000 clones listed, over 80% were seen once; the top ten hold more than 6.5%. V dropped 2 bases and J dropped 3 bases, with 14 bases sitting between them. This CDR3 spans 15 amino acids. Germline V CDR1 and CDR2: MNHEY, SMNVEV (reference sequence). These data belong to a study of T cell responses to AZD1222 COVID-19 vaccine. The study's findings and limits: Clonal diversity was possibly underestimated; the donors were predominantly white British and more often female.

The source is an adult in good health. This specimen consisted of peripheral blood, obtained on day 0 of AZD1222 vaccination. This rearrangement joins TRBV27 to TRBJ2-7; weak D call: TRBD2 (6 bases). This chain's CDR3 is CASSLGLRELYEQYF. For the CDR3, the DNA is TGTGCCAGCAGTTTAGGTTTACGGGAGCTCTACGAGCAGTACTTC.